This T cell receptor beta chain was retrieved from a study of shared clonotypes between healthy human individuals. As for the study in general: Samples came from two female and a few male donors aged 18 to 49. Study conclusions and caveats: Owing to a small donor count, the genetic and exposure-history diversity represented was limited.

Adults of Caucasian background living in Nashville, Tennessee made up all donors. CDR1 and CDR2 (germline): SGHAT, FQDESV (reference sequence). J lost 2 bases, V lost 5 bases, and 12 bases had no gene match. This CDR3 spans 18 amino acids. With regard to this clone: Its antigen is unidentified.

Assay runs were performed at deep level. The table came from immunoSEQ multiplex PCR; TCRdb's copy has only in-frame clones and leaves some out. The table records a few hundred thousand clones, roughly 79% of them present only once. The chain recombines TRBV11-1 with TRBJ2-6, with 7 bases identical to TRBD1. Specimen: PBMCs. The TCR originated in a woman between 35 and 50 years old in good health. Some clones in this sample may be carry-over from other donors' samples. DNA for the CDR3: TGTGCCAGCAGCCCGAGACGGGGACAGTTAGCTGGGGCCAACGTCCTGACTTTC. This codes for CASSPRRGQLAGANVLTF.